The 10 T cell receptor beta chains reported below all come from one sample, sequenced in a study of shared clonotypes between healthy human individuals. This table comes from immunoSEQ multiplex PCR, and its TCRdb copy is limited to in-frame clones, with some not included. The sample shows 2 million to 2.5 million clones, 90% to 95% of them seen only once. Sequencing was done on a sample of naive CD4+ T cells sorted from blood. Subset here: CD45RA+ positively selected. These receptors all come from a man between 18 and 29 years old in good health.

Remarks on this clone: At the DNA level, this CDR3 is encoded by other sequences in the same sample as well. This rearrangement joins TRBV2 to TRBJ2-7; 8 bases match TRBD1. Germline V CDR1 and CDR2: SNHLY, FYNNEI. This CDR3 region has 13 residues. Trimming at V came to 6 bases and at J to 2 bases, leaving 3 bases not matched to a gene. The chain's CDR3 is CASRRTGTYEQYF. CDR3 nucleotides: TGTGCCAGCAGAAGGACAGGGACCTACGAGCAGTACTTC.

With respect to this clone: Other DNA sequences within the sample encode an identical CDR3. The gene calls are TRBV2 and TRBJ2-1, with 8 bases fitting TRBD2. Germline CDR1 and CDR2: SNHLY and FYNNEI. With 3 bases clipped from V and 0 bases from J, the junction kept 4 bases outside the gene matches. The CDR3 contains 16 residues. In nucleotides, the CDR3 is TGTGCCAGCAGTGAGAGGAGCGGGAGCTCCTACAATGAGCAGTTCTTC. Protein: CASSERSGSSYNEQFF.

This clone was picked up one time. As DNA, the CDR3 is TGTGCCAGCTCACCTGTGGGCCAGGAGGGCTACACCTTC. Its protein is CASSPVGQEGYTF. The V gene is TRBV18, the J gene TRBJ1-2; D is undetermined. From germline, CDR1 is KGHSH and CDR2 LQKENI. The V gene lost 3 bases and the J gene lost 8 bases, with 13 bases spanning the gap. The CDR3 runs 13 residues.

This clone has a single count. The rearrangement joins TRBV28 to TRBJ2-5; D perhaps matches TRBD2 (5 bases). The germline gives CDR1 MDHEN, CDR2 SYDVKM. The CDR3 has 14 amino acids. The V and J ends lost 3 bases and 1 base respectively, with 9 bases between them. CDR3 DNA sequence: TGTGCCAGCAGTTTCCTGACTACCCAAGAGACCCAGTACTTC. Protein product: CASSFLTTQETQYF.

V is TRBV7-2 and J is TRBJ2-3; 7 bases are shared with TRBD2. Losses at the gene ends were 1 base for V and 0 bases for J; bases not matched to a gene: 4. Per germline, CDR1 SGHTA and CDR2 FQGNSA. The CDR3 is 16 amino acids. The CDR3 bases are TGTGCCAGCAGCTTAGTAGCGGGTCTTAGCACAGATACGCAGTATTTT. Its protein product is CASSLVAGLSTDTQYF.

The chain has TRBV28 and TRBJ2-7, with 12 bases fitting TRBD1. J lost 5 bases, V lost 3 bases, and 8 bases had no gene match. The length of the CDR3 is 16 residues. CDR1 and CDR2 (germline): MDHEN, SYDVKM. CDR3 coding DNA: TGTGCCAGCAGTTTCCCCCCGGGGACAGGGGGCAACGAGCAGTACTTC. Translating it yields CASSFPPGTGGNEQYF.

The rearrangement joins TRBV7-6 to TRBJ2-7, with D perhaps matching TRBD1 (6 bases). The germline gives CDR1 SGHVS, CDR2 FNYEAQ. The CDR3 is 14 residues long. The V gene lost 5 bases and the J gene lost 2 bases, with 13 bases spanning the gap. The CDR3 loop reads CASSMSGQPYEQYF. In nucleotides, the CDR3 is TGTGCCAGCAGCATGTCGGGACAACCCTACGAGCAGTACTTC.

This chain links TRBV4-1 with TRBJ2-1; a possible D gene is TRBD2 (5 bases). The CDR3 covers 14 residues. Deletions cut 1 base from V and 9 bases from J, with 13 bases between. Germline values: CDR1 MGHRA, CDR2 YSYEKL. The CDR3 DNA reads as TGCGCCAGCAGCCAAGGAGGAGTAGCGAGTGAGCAGTTCTTC. Translated: CASSQGGVASEQFF.

The CDR3 protein is CASTEGCYGYTF. As DNA, the CDR3 is TGTGCCAGCACCGAGGGGTGTTATGGCTACACCTTC. The rearrangement uses TRBV6-4 and TRBJ1-2; the D gene is possibly TRBD1 (5 bases). Germline V lookup: CDR1 MRHNA, CDR2 SNTAGT. The CDR3 contains 12 residues. V lost 7 bases, J lost 5 bases, and 11 bases lay in between.

This sequence joins TRBV21-1 and TRBJ1-3; the DNA was not compared with TRBD1, the D call given in the table. TRBV21-1 is a pseudogene. This CDR3 contains 18 residues. The CDR3 sequence: CASSNIVGTGGNGNTIYF. CDR3 coding DNA: TGTGCCAGCAGCAATATTGTCGGGACAGGGGGCAATGGAAACACCATATATTTT.